This is a list of T cell receptor beta chains from one sample in a study of siplizumab effects on memory and regulatory T cells. Profiled with immunoSEQ multiplex PCR; TCRdb holds only in-frame clones, not every one. The sample records approximately 12,000 clones, about 44% being singletons. These receptors' targets are unknown. Sequencing was carried out using CFSE-low (dividing) CD8+ T cells sorted from an allogeneic mixed lymphocyte reaction. The receptors were gathered from a human donor in good health; the cells came from an allogeneic mixed lymphocyte reaction. Some clones in this sample may be carry-over from other donors' samples. The conserved cysteine and the conserved F or W are not part of the CDR3 here. Each record gives: D gene, J gene, V gene, CDR3 protein. The D gene is left open where the match is weak.

>NA|TRBJ1-1|TRBV2
ASSLAGIPNTEAF
>TRBD1|TRBJ2-7|TRBV27
ASSLRQGVYEQY
>NA|TRBJ1-3|TRBV19
ASSIAPGRFFGNTIY
>TRBD1|TRBJ1-2|TRBV7-9
ASSIDRAYGYT
>TRBD2|TRBJ2-1|TRBV29-1
SASLAGHSYNEQF
>TRBD2|TRBJ2-7|TRBV9
ASSPGGRVTQYEQY
>TRBD1|TRBJ1-2|TRBV6-5
ASSYDRAASNGYT
>TRBD1|TRBJ2-1|TRBV5-6
ASSFGDSLSNEQF
>NA|TRBJ2-7|TRBV5-4
ASSAGPISYEQY
>NA|TRBJ1-1|TRBV6-5
ASSLQGHTEAF
>NA|TRBJ2-3|TRBV7-8
ASSLGPRLAHPGDTDTQY
>TRBD2|TRBJ2-5|TRBV7-9
ASSLQIIGGAGWTQY
>NA|TRBJ2-7|TRBV14
ASSQESAATYEQY
>NA|TRBJ2-7|TRBV6-6
ASSFSSYEQY
>NA|TRBJ2-6|TRBV7-6
ASSLTPNGGSGANVLT
>NA|TRBJ2-2|TRBV27
ASTATGELF
>TRBD2|TRBJ2-7|TRBV14
ASSHGSGSGYEQY
>NA|TRBJ1-5|TRBV5-6
ASSLTGTSIRSNQPQH
>TRBD1|TRBJ1-2|TRBV29-1
SATGGTDYGYT
>TRBD1|TRBJ1-2|TRBV6-5
ASSEKEGARVT
>NA|TRBJ2-7|TRBV4-1
ASSQDPRLLEEQY
>TRBD2|TRBJ2-1|TRBV7-3
ASSLIGLANEQF
>NA|TRBJ1-5|TRBV7-9
ASSSGENSNQPQH
>NA|TRBJ2-1|TRBV29-1
SVEMGNEQF
>TRBD2|TRBJ2-7|TRBV15
ATSETSGIYEQY
>NA|TRBJ1-3|TRBV7-9
ASSPPIGNTIY
>TRBD1|TRBJ1-2|TRBV27
ASSPAALTGVNGYT
>NA|TRBJ2-1|TRBV11-1
ASSFGSGPYNEQF
>TRBD1|TRBJ2-7|TRBV4-1
ASSQGTGYEQY
>NA|TRBJ1-1|TRBV29-1
SVVVAEAF
>NA|TRBJ2-1|TRBV19
ASSIGSSSYNEQF
>TRBD1|TRBJ2-6|TRBV7-9
ASRGTGLSGANVLT
>NA|TRBJ1-1|TRBV19
ASSYGINTEAF
>NA|TRBJ2-7|TRBV12-5
ASVPRGRVYEQY
>TRBD1|TRBJ1-1|TRBV27
ASSLSYRQGAAEAF
>TRBD1|TRBJ1-2|TRBV7-9
ASSLRTGGPDGYT
>TRBD1|TRBJ1-5|TRBV11-2
ASSLGTGSGQPQH
>NA|TRBJ1-5|TRBV4-1
ASSQANQPQH
>TRBD1|TRBJ2-2|TRBV13
ASSLGRTGHTGELF
>NA|TRBJ2-1|TRBV27
ASSPRPYNEQF
>NA|TRBJ1-1|TRBV19
ASNVHLNTEAF
>TRBD1|TRBJ2-1|TRBV6-1
ASSEPGQLYNEQF
>NA|TRBJ1-1|TRBV5-4
ASSLGIRDEAF
>NA|TRBJ2-5|TRBV27
ASSSLGLGMETQY
>NA|TRBJ2-1|TRBV4-1
ASSHGVGRSYNEQF
>NA|TRBJ1-5|TRBV6-1
ASRALTGADQPQH
>NA|TRBJ1-5|TRBV6-5
ASSYTWSNQPQH
>NA|TRBJ2-7|TRBV6-1
ASSEVLITGNHNYEQY
>NA|TRBJ2-7|TRBV5-1
ASSLEDIAYEQY
>NA|TRBJ2-2|TRBV4-1
ASSQDRAGELF
>TRBD2|TRBJ2-2|TRBV10-3
AISPGTTNTGELF
>NA|TRBJ2-7|TRBV10-3
AISEGDIYEQY
>NA|TRBJ2-3|TRBV1
TSSRSSGGTTDTQY
>NA|TRBJ2-2|TRBV7-9
ASSLTSGAGELF
>NA|TRBJ2-7|TRBV7-9
ASSPSYEQY